The 23 T cell receptor beta chains presented below share a single source sample, sequenced in a study of T cells in Graves' hyperthyroidism and ophthalmopathy. Using RNA transcripts as the source, TCR beta CDR3 regions were amplified. The TCR CDR3 first-round RT-PCR relied on the HTBI primer set. Using its own MiXCR run on the multiplex PCR reads, TCRdb lists one record per CDR3 protein. Here the sample spans about 180,000 distinct CDR3 sequences, around 15% being singletons. Sequences were obtained from blood. The receptors stem from a woman aged 50 to 60 with Graves' hyperthyroidism.

At least ten counts were recorded for this clonotype. The chain couples TRBV12-3 or TRBV12-4 to TRBJ1-4; D remains unclear. This CDR3 is built from 15 residues. Trimming removed 6 bases at V and 4 bases at J, with 15 bases between. The CDR3 spells CASSSRTVINEKLFF. The DNA of the CDR3 is TGTGCCAGCAGCAGCAGGACCGTAATTAATGAAAAACTGTTTTTT.

The chain recombines TRBV6-1 with TRBJ2-3, with TRBD1 matching 7 bases. The CDR3 is made up of 16 amino acids. V lost 0 bases to trimming and J lost 3 bases; unmatched junction nucleotides: 6. From germline, CDR1 is MNHNS and CDR2 SASEGT. The CDR3 sequence: CASSEAQGLGTDTQYF. The CDR3 nucleotides are TGTGCCAGCAGTGAAGCACAGGGGCTGGGGACAGATACGCAGTATTTT.

About this clonotype: With a much larger clone just one base away, this may be a read error. This rearrangement joins TRBV18 to TRBJ2-7; 10 bases map to TRBD1. The CDR3 extends over 15 amino acids. The V segment lost 5 bases and the J segment 5 bases; nucleotides outside the gene matches: 9. Germline-derived CDR1 and CDR2 are KGHSH and LQKENI. The CDR3 here is CASSIVGTGEDEQYF. The DNA of the CDR3 is TGTGCCAGCTCAATCGTTGGGACAGGGGAGGACGAGCAGTACTTC.

This clonotype was seen repeatedly, ten times or more. The chain combines TRBV6-1 with TRBJ2-2; tentative D call: TRBD2 (6 bases). V was clipped by 7 bases and J by 7 bases, with 13 bases between them. CDR3 length: 13 residues. Germline loops: CDR1 MNHNS, CDR2 SASEGT. The CDR3 spells CASKGGDGGELFF. In nucleotides, the CDR3 is TGTGCCAGCAAAGGAGGGGACGGCGGGGAGCTGTTTTTT.

This clonotype was detected many times. A single base separates this from a much larger clone, so it may be a read error. The gene calls are TRBV2 and TRBJ1-5; D is ambiguous. Per the germline V gene, CDR1 is SNHLY and CDR2 is FYNNEI. The CDR3 is 15 residues long. V gave up 8 bases and J gave up 8 bases, with 22 bases separating them. The DNA for the CDR3 is TGTGCCAGCCCGCCCCGTATATGGACGGCGGAGCCCCAGCATTTT. It is translated as CASPPRIWTAEPQHF.

This clonotype was observed a handful of times. The J gene is TRBJ2-3, the V gene TRBV9, with TRBD2 identical over 13 bases. The V segment lost 3 bases and the J segment 8 bases; nucleotides outside the gene matches: 9. This CDR3 has 16 residues. Germline assignment: CDR1 SGDLS and CDR2 YYNGEE. CDR3 sequence: CASSALGLAGRGTQYF. CDR3 sequence (DNA): TGTGCCAGCAGCGCCCTGGGACTAGCGGGGCGAGGTACGCAGTATTTT.

This clonotype has at least ten counts. The V gene is TRBV15, the J gene TRBJ2-7; either TRBD1 or TRBD2 may fit D (5 bases each). V was clipped by 1 base and J by 0 bases, with 16 bases between them. CDR1 LNHNV and CDR2 YYDKDF come from the germline V gene (reference sequence). CDR3 length: 17 amino acids. In DNA form, the CDR3 reads TGTGCCACCAGCAGAGTAGGGGACGGAAGGAGCTCCTACGAGCAGTACTTC. It yields the protein CATSRVGDGRSSYEQYF.

At least ten counts were recorded for this clonotype. CDR3 loop: CASSPIAGGQEQFF. DNA of the CDR3: TGTGCCAGCAGTCCTATAGCGGGGGGGCAGGAGCAGTTCTTC. The rearrangement joins TRBV11-2 to TRBJ2-1; 11 bases map to TRBD2. From germline, CDR1 is SGHAT and CDR2 FQNNGV. The CDR3 loop spans 14 amino acids. Trimming cost V 6 bases and J 10 bases; bases outside gene matches: 8.

This clonotype was observed many times. The J gene is TRBJ2-3, the V gene TRBV28; tentatively, D is TRBD1 (6 bases). Trimming took off 5 bases at V and 2 bases at J, with 17 bases between the two ends. From germline, CDR1 is MDHEN and CDR2 SYDVKM. CDR3 length: 16 residues. Here the CDR3 DNA reads TGTGCCAGCAGTACCCCCCGGACAGATACCACAGATACGCAGTATTTT. This sequence encodes CASSTPRTDTTDTQYF.

The chain combines TRBV5-6 with TRBJ1-1; tentatively, D is TRBD1 (5 bases). The CDR3 length is 16 residues. Germline V gene data show CDR1 as SGHDT and CDR2 as YYEEEE. V lost 4 bases to trimming and J lost 0 bases, with 16 bases between them. The chain's CDR3 is CASSLGGITLNTEAFF. CDR3 sequence (DNA): TGTGCCAGCAGCCTGGGGGGGATCACACTGAACACTGAAGCTTTCTTT. Filled out from reference TRBV5-6 and TRBJ1-1, the complete variable domain reads DAGVTQSPTHLIKTRGQQVTLRCSPKSGHDTVSWYQQALGQGPQFIFQYYEEEERQRGNFPDRFSGHQFPNYSSELNVNALLLGDSALYLCASSLGGITLNTEAFFGQGTRLTVV.

In its sample, this clonotype was seen many times. This sequence joins TRBV20-1 and TRBJ2-3, with D tentatively TRBD2 (6 bases). V was cut by 4 bases and J by 3 bases, with 8 bases left in between. Germline V gene lookup returns CDR1 DFQATT and CDR2 SNEGSKA (reference sequence). The CDR3 extends over 12 amino acids. CDR3 in DNA: TGCAGTGCTACACTAGCTACAGATACGCAGTATTTT. Protein sequence: CSATLATDTQYF.

This clonotype occurred many times. The CDR3 spells CASSLEDPPGEQFF. The DNA of the CDR3 is TGTGCCAGCAGCTTAGAGGACCCCCCGGGTGAGCAGTTCTTC. The V and J genes are TRBV7-9 and TRBJ2-1, with D unclear. V shed 1 base and J shed 9 bases, with 13 bases lying between them. CDR3 length: 14 amino acids. Germline V CDR1 and CDR2: SEHNR, FQNEAQ (reference sequence). The entire variable domain, with the rest obtained from reference TRBV7-9 and TRBJ2-1, is as follows: DTGVSQNPRHKITKRGQNVTFRCDPISEHNRLYWYRQTLGQGPEFLTYFQNEAQLEKSRLLSDRFSAERPKGSFSTLEIQRTEQGDSAMYLCASSLEDPPGEQFFGPGTRLTVL.

The table lists this clonotype with many counts. The V gene is TRBV7-8, the J gene TRBJ2-7; 8 bases are shared with TRBD1. This CDR3 is 14 amino acids long. Trimming took 6 bases from V and 6 from J; bases not matched to a gene: 10. The germline V gene encodes CDR1 SGHVS and CDR2 FQNEAQ. The CDR3: CASRPDRGSGEQYF. Here the CDR3 DNA reads TGTGCCAGCAGGCCTGACAGGGGAAGTGGCGAGCAGTACTTC.

This clonotype was found many times. This chain joins TRBV28 and TRBJ1-5; 7 bases agree with TRBD1. The CDR3 is made up of 13 amino acids. The junction had 9 bases not matched to a gene; V was cut back by 7 bases and J by 9 bases. In germline, CDR1 is MDHEN, CDR2 SYDVKM. The CDR3 DNA reads as TGTGCCAGCACCACTGAGGGGGCAAGGCCCCAGCATTTT. It translates to CASTTEGARPQHF.

This clonotype appeared many times. The rearrangement uses TRBV5-1 and TRBJ2-7, with 9 bases aligning to TRBD1. Losses at the gene ends were 5 bases for V and 2 bases for J; bases not matched to a gene: 5. This CDR3 comprises 14 residues. Germline loops: CDR1 SGHRS, CDR2 YFSETQ. The CDR3 DNA reads as TGCGCCAGCAGAGATCGACAGGGGGCCTACGAGCAGTACTTC. Residues: CASRDRQGAYEQYF.

The rearrangement links TRBV7-9 to TRBJ1-4, with a possible D match to TRBD1 (5 bases). CDR3 length: 15 residues. The V gene's germline CDR1 is SEHNR and CDR2 FQNEAQ (reference sequence). V was shortened by 8 bases and J by 3 bases, with 16 bases between the two germline ends. CDR3 in amino acids: CASSGLGVSNEKLFF. The CDR3 DNA reads as TGTGCCAGCTCCGGACTGGGGGTTTCTAATGAAAAACTGTTTTTT.

As for this clonotype: A much more abundant neighbour one base away suggests this may be a read error. The chain couples TRBV19 to TRBJ1-2; 9 nucleotides agree with TRBD1. The germline CDR1 and CDR2 sequences are LNHDA and SQIVND (reference sequence). The junction had 12 bases not matched to a gene; V was cut back by 11 bases and J by 5 bases. The CDR3 sequence is 14 residues long. The CDR3 DNA sequence: TGTGCCGGTACAGTTGACAGGGGGATATATGGCTACACCTTC. This sequence encodes CAGTVDRGIYGYTF. The full variable domain, rest sourced from reference TRBV19 and TRBJ1-2, is DGGITQSPKYLFRKEGQNVTLSCEQNLNHDAMYWYRQDPGQGLRLIYYSQIVNDFQKGDIAEGYSVSREKKESFPLTVTSAQKNPTAFYLCAGTVDRGIYGYTFGSGTRLTVV.

This sequence joins TRBV11-2 and TRBJ2-3; D is ambiguous. V was trimmed by 5 bases and J by 2 bases, leaving 14 bases between them. Germline V CDR1 and CDR2: SGHAT, FQNNGV. The CDR3 runs 15 residues. The CDR3 DNA follows: TGTGCCAGCAGCAGCTTCTGGAGTATCACAGATACGCAGTATTTT. This encodes CASSSFWSITDTQYF.

This clonotype was picked up many times. The chain couples TRBV6-1 to TRBJ1-2; D unclear. The germline CDR1 and CDR2 sequences are MNHNS and SASEGT. CDR3 length equals 13 residues. With 6 bases removed from V and 3 bases from J, the gap between germline ends came to 11 bases. The CDR3 DNA sequence: TGTGCCAGCAGCGACCAGGACTACTATGGCTACACCTTC. Amino acid sequence: CASSDQDYYGYTF.

This clonotype was seen repeatedly, ten times or more. The V gene is TRBV28, the J gene TRBJ1-5; D is unclear. This CDR3 contains 12 residues. Germline assignment: CDR1 MDHEN and CDR2 SYDVKM. The V and J ends lost 1 base and 12 bases respectively, with 10 bases between them. As DNA, the CDR3 is TGTGCCAGCAGTTTATTCGGTCAGGTCCAGCATTTT. This sequence encodes CASSLFGQVQHF.

For this clonotype: Being one base from a much bigger clone, this may be a read error. The CDR3 end shows no conserved phenylalanine or tryptophan, and so a read error is likely. The chain uses TRBV15 and TRBJ2-2; 8 bases fit TRBD2. J was trimmed by 4 bases and V by 1 base; bases with no gene match: 5. The CDR3 length is 16 residues. From germline, CDR1 is LNHNV and CDR2 YYDKDF (reference sequence). CDR3 region: CATSRGLAGSTGELFS. CDR3 coding DNA: TGTGCCACCAGCAGAGGATTAGCGGGGTCCACCGGGGAGCTGTTTTCT.

In its sample, this clonotype was seen many times. The chain is built from TRBV6-2 or TRBV6-3 and TRBJ1-5, with TRBD1 matching 8 bases. Germline loops: CDR1 MNHEY, CDR2 SVGEGT. V dropped 6 bases and J dropped 1; count of bases not matched to a gene: 5. This CDR3 region has 15 residues. Here the CDR3 reads CASRQGGQSNQPQHF. The CDR3 region has the DNA TGTGCCAGCAGACAGGGGGGTCAGAGCAATCAGCCCCAGCATTTT.

This clonotype was seen ten or more times. The DNA of the CDR3 is TGTGCCATCAGGACTCACTACAATGAGCAGTTCTTC. Its protein product is CAIRTHYNEQFF. The chain is built from TRBV10-3 and TRBJ2-1, with D uncertain. CDR1 and CDR2 from the germline V gene are ENHRY and SYGVKD. There are 12 residues in the CDR3. V dropped 6 bases and J dropped 3 bases, with 6 bases sitting between them.